This T cell receptor beta chain derives from a study of T-cell reconstitution after alpha-beta-depleted transplantation in children. V lost 9 bases and J 2 bases, leaving 24 bases between the germline ends. Germline CDR1 is SGHRS and CDR2 is YFSETQ. The CDR3 is made up of 17 amino acids. For TCRbeta, the library was prepared with unique molecular identifiers. TCRdb analysed the PCR reads with MiXCR anew, one entry per CDR3 protein. The sample holds around 230,000 distinct CDR3 sequences, approximately 15% seen once. The clonotype was recovered from a male patient aged 2 to 10 who had a stem cell transplant for acute lymphoblastic leukemia, so the T cells may come from the graft donor. The chain links TRBV5-1 to TRBJ1-5, with D maybe TRBD1 (6 bases). The source was PBMCs, mostly from graft donor cells, collected 360 days after TCRalphabeta/CD19-depleted stem cell transplant. The CDR3 spells CATSVAGGDNGNQPQHF. DNA for the CDR3: TGCGCCACTAGCGTGGCAGGAGGGGACAATGGCAATCAGCCCCAGCATTTT.